What follows are 14 T cell receptor beta chains derived from one specimen sequenced in a study of blood T cell repertoires in COVID-19. Assay: immunoSEQ multiplex PCR; the TCRdb copy retains only in-frame clones and omits some. Of about 240,000 clones listed, roughly 80% are singletons. Specimen: peripheral blood. The receptors were sampled from a woman older than 75 with acute or convalescent COVID-19.

Here the CDR3 DNA reads TGTGCCAGCAGTGACGACAGGGGCTACTATGGCTACACCTTC. Residues: CASSDDRGYYGYTF. V is TRBV2 and J is TRBJ1-2, with 8 bases aligning to TRBD1. J lost 3 bases, V lost 3 bases, and 3 bases had no gene match. The CDR3 covers 14 residues. CDR1 is SNHLY and CDR2 is FYNNEI in the germline V gene.

A note on this clone: Within the sample, other DNA sequences also encode this same CDR3. J is TRBJ1-2 and V is TRBV5-4; 9 nucleotides line up with TRBD1. The CDR3 has 14 amino acids. Trimming removed 3 bases from V and 3 bases from J; junction bases left unmatched: 3. The V gene's germline CDR1 is SGHNT and CDR2 YYREEE (reference sequence). The CDR3 loop reads CASSSGQGDYGYTF. In DNA, the CDR3 is TGTGCCAGCAGCTCGGGACAGGGTGACTATGGCTACACCTTC. The whole variable domain, remainder taken from reference TRBV5-4 and TRBJ1-2, is ETGVTQSPTHLIKTRGQQVTLRCSSQSGHNTVSWYQQALGQGPQFIFQYYREEENGRGNFPPRFSGLQFPNYSSELNVNALELDDSALYLCASSSGQGDYGYTFGSGTRLTVV.

This rearrangement joins TRBV5-6 to TRBJ2-3; 9 bases agree with TRBD1. The CDR3 length is 15 residues. Germline CDR1 reads SGHDT; CDR2 reads YYEEEE. Losses at the gene ends were 0 bases for V and 2 bases for J; bases not matched to a gene: 1. The CDR3 loop reads CASSLGDRVTDTQYF. CDR3 DNA: TGTGCCAGCAGCTTGGGGGACAGGGTCACAGATACGCAGTATTTT.

The chain couples TRBV5-1 to TRBJ2-5; unclear D gene. The CDR3 length is 14 residues. CDR1 is SGHRS and CDR2 is YFSETQ in the germline V gene. V was pared by 4 bases and J by 4 bases, with 14 bases between. The CDR3 nucleotides read TGCGCCAGCAGCGTGGTTAGACTCCGAGAGACCCAGTACTTC. This translates into CASSVVRLRETQYF.

This rearrangement joins TRBV27 to TRBJ2-5, with a weak D call TRBD1 (6 bases). Germline CDR1 and CDR2: MNHEY and SMNVEV (reference sequence). Deletions cut 6 bases from V and 5 bases from J, with 13 bases between. The length of the CDR3 is 13 residues. Here the CDR3 DNA reads TGTGCCAGCAGCCGCACAGGGCGGGAGACCCAGTACTTC. The encoded protein is CASSRTGRETQYF.

The chain couples TRBV7-2 to TRBJ2-4; 8 bases are a match to TRBD1. The CDR3 is made up of 16 amino acids. Germline values: CDR1 SGHTA, CDR2 FQGNSA. J was trimmed by 0 bases and V by 5 bases; bases with no gene match: 6. The CDR3 DNA sequence: TGTGCCAGCAGCCCCTCAGGGGGCACAGCCAAAAACATTCAGTACTTC. This sequence encodes CASSPSGGTAKNIQYF.

The DNA of the CDR3 is TGTGCCAGCAGTTACCCCCCGGCGGCTCCGGGAAATGAAAAACTGTTTTTT. Amino acids: CASSYPPAAPGNEKLFF. V and J are TRBV6-2 or TRBV6-3 and TRBJ1-4, with D unclear. V was shortened by 2 bases and J by 5 bases, with 18 bases between the two germline ends. CDR1 and CDR2 from the germline V gene are MNHEY and SVGEGT. The CDR3 contains 17 residues.

Comments on this clone: Other DNA sequences of this sample code for an identical CDR3. The V call is TRBV7-8, the J call TRBJ1-3; D call uncertain. The CDR3 totals 14 residues. The germline V gene has CDR1 SGHVS and CDR2 FQNEAQ. V shed 1 base and J shed 4 bases, with 8 bases lying between them. CDR3 sequence reads: CASSLGEAGNTIYF. The CDR3 coding sequence is TGTGCCAGCAGCTTAGGGGAGGCGGGAAACACCATATATTTT.

This chain uses TRBV19 with TRBJ2-1, with D uncertain. Germline CDR1 reads LNHDA; CDR2 reads SQIVND (reference sequence). The CDR3 sequence is 13 residues long. V lost 5 bases, J lost 4 bases, and 9 bases lay in between. The chain's CDR3 is CASSFGSYNEQFF. CDR3 DNA sequence: TGTGCCAGTAGTTTCGGGTCTTACAATGAGCAGTTCTTC. Combining the CDR3 with reference TRBV19 and TRBJ2-1 gives the whole variable domain DGGITQSPKYLFRKEGQNVTLSCEQNLNHDAMYWYRQDPGQGLRLIYYSQIVNDFQKGDIAEGYSVSREKKESFPLTVTSAQKNPTAFYLCASSFGSYNEQFFGPGTRLTVL.

This clone was picked up a small number of times. The chain joins TRBV12-5 to TRBJ1-1; D perhaps matches TRBD1 (5 bases). Trimming pared 1 base from V and 5 bases from J, leaving 8 bases between. Germline CDR1 is LGHNT and CDR2 is FRNRAP. The CDR3 sequence is 13 residues long. The chain's CDR3 is CASGLGGRTEAFF. In DNA form, the CDR3 reads TGTGCTAGTGGTTTGGGGGGCAGAACTGAAGCTTTCTTT.

The V and J genes are TRBV7-2 and TRBJ2-5; 8 bases align to TRBD1. V shed 3 bases, J shed 4 bases, and the junction held 7 bases outside the gene matches. This CDR3 has 15 residues. The germline gives CDR1 SGHTA, CDR2 FQGNSA. The CDR3 loop reads CASSFGQGRRETQYF. In nucleotides, the CDR3 is TGTGCCAGCAGCTTCGGACAGGGTCGGAGAGAGACCCAGTACTTC.

This sequence joins TRBV28 and TRBJ2-2; TRBD1 matches at 7 bases. The CDR3 is made up of 14 amino acids. V shed 7 bases and J 6 bases; nucleotides not matched to a gene: 8. Germline V gives CDR1 MDHEN, CDR2 SYDVKM. CDR3 loop: CASKETGFAGELFF. Written as DNA, the CDR3 is TGTGCCAGCAAGGAGACAGGGTTCGCCGGGGAGCTGTTTTTT.

J is TRBJ1-3 and V is TRBV27, with D possibly matching TRBD1 (5 bases). The V end lost 0 bases, the J end lost 2 bases, and 8 bases lay between the germline ends. Germline CDR1 is MNHEY and CDR2 is SMNVEV (reference sequence). The CDR3 contains 15 residues. The chain's CDR3 is CASSLSRAPGNTIYF. In nucleotides, the CDR3 is TGTGCCAGCAGTTTATCCAGGGCACCTGGAAACACCATATATTTT.

The chain links TRBV28 to TRBJ1-4; D unclear. Germline loops: CDR1 MDHEN, CDR2 SYDVKM. The CDR3 runs 11 residues. V lost 6 bases and J lost 7, with 6 bases in between. The CDR3 sequence is CASRNFEKLFF. The DNA for the CDR3 is TGTGCCAGCAGGAACTTTGAAAAACTGTTTTTT. Full variable domain (outside the CDR3, taken from reference TRBV28 and TRBJ1-4): DVKVTQSSRYLVKRTGEKVFLECVQDMDHENMFWYRQDPGLGLRLIYFSYDVKMKEKGDIPEGYSVSREKKERFSLILESASTNQTSMYLCASRNFEKLFFGSGTQLSVL.